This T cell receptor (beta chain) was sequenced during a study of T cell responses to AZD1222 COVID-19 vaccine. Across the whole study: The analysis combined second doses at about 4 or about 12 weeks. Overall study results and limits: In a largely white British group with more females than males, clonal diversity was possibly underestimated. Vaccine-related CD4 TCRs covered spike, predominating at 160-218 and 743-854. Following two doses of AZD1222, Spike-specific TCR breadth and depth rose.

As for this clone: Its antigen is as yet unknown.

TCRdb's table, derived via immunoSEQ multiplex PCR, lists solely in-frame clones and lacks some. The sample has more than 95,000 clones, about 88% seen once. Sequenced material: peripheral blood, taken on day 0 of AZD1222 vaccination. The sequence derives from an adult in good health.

The CDR3 is CASSLEASPNQPQHF. CDR3 in DNA: TGTGCCAGCAGCTTAGAGGCCAGCCCTAATCAGCCCCAGCATTTT. This sequence joins TRBV11-2 and TRBJ1-5; D ambiguous. Germline CDR1 is SGHAT and CDR2 is FQNNGV. The CDR3 has 15 amino acids. Trimming removed 0 bases from V and 4 bases from J, with 10 bases in between.